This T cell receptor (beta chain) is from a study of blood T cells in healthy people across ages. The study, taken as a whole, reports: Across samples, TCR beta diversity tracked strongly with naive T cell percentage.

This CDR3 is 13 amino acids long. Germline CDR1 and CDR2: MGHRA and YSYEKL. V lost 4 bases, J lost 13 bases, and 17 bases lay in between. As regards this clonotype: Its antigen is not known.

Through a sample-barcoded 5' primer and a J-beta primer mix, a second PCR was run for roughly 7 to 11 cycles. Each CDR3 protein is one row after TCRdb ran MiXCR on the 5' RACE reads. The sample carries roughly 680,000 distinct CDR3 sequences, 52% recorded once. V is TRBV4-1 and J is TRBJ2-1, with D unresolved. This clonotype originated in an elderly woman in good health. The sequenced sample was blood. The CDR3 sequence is CASSRAVLETQFF. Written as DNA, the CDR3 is TGCGCCAGCAGCCGGGCTGTCTTGGAGACCCAGTTCTTC.